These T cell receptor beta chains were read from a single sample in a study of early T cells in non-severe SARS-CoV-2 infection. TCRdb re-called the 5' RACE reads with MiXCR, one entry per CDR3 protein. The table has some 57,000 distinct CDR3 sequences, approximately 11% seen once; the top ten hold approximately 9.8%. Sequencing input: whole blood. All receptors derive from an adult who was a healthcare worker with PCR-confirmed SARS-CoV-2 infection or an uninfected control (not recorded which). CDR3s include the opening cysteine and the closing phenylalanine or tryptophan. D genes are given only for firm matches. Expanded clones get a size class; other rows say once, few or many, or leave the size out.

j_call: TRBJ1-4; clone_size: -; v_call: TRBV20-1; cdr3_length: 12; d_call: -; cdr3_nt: TGCAGTGCTCAGGGAGATAATGAAAAACTGTTTTTT; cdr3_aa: CSAQGDNEKLFF
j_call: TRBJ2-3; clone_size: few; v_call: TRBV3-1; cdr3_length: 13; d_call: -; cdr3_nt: TGTGCCAGCAGGGCAGGCACGACAGATACGCAGTATTTT; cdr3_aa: CASRAGTTDTQYF
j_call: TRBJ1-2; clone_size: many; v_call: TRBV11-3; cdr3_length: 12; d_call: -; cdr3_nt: TGTGCCAGCAGCTTAGATGACCCCAGCTACACCTTC; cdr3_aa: CASSLDDPSYTF
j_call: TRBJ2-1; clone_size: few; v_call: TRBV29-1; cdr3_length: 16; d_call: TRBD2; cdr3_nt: TGCAGCGTTGAAGATTACGGGACTAGCGGGAAGGGGTATAAGTTCTTC; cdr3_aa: CSVEDYGTSGKGYKFF
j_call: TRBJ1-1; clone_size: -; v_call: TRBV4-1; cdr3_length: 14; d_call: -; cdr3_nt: TGCGCCAGCAGCCAAGGGGATATGAACACTGAAGCTTTCTTT; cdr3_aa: CASSQGDMNTEAFF
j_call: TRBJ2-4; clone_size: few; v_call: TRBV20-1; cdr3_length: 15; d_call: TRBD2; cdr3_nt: TGCAGTGCTAACCCAGCGGGAGCTGGCAAAAACATTCAGTACTTC; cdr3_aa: CSANPAGAGKNIQYF
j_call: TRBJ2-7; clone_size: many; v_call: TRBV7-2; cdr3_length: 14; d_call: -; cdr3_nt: TGTGCCAGCAGCCGCAATTCCCACAGCTACGAGCAGTACTTC; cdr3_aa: CASSRNSHSYEQYF
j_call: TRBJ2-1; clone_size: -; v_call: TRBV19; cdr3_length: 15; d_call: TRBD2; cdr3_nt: TGTGCCAGTGGATTCACTAGCGGGGAACACAATGAGCAGTTCTTC; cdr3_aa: CASGFTSGEHNEQFF
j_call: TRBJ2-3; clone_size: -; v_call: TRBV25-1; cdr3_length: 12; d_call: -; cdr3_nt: TGTGCCAGCAGTGGGGGCGTATGGACGCAGTATTTT; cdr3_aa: CASSGGVWTQYF
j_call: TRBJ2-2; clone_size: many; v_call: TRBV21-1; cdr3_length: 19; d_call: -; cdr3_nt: TGTGCCAGCAGCAAAGATGCACTAGCGGGGGCCTCGGGCACCGGGGAGCTGTTTTTT; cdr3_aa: CASSKDALAGASGTGELFF
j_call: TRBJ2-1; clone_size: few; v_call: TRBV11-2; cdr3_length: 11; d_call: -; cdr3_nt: TGTGCCAGCAGCTTACAGGGAGTGCAGTTCTTC; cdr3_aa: CASSLQGVQFF
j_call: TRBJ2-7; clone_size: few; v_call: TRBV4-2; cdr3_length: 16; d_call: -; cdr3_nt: TGTGCCAGCAGCCGGGAGTCCGGGTCCGGAAAGTATGAGCAGTACTTC; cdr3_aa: CASSRESGSGKYEQYF
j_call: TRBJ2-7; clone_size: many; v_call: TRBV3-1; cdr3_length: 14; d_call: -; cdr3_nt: TGTGCCAGCAGAGGGGGACTTAGACCCTACGAGCAGTACTTC; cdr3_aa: CASRGGLRPYEQYF
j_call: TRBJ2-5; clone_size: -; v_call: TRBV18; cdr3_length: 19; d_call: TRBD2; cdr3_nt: TGTGCCAGCTCACCCACCGGGACTAGCTACGTTCTCGGAGGGGAGACCCAGTACTTC; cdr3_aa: CASSPTGTSYVLGGETQYF
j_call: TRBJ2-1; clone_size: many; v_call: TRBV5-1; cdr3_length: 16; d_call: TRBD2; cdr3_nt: TGCGCCAGCAGGGAGAGGACTAGCGGGTCCTACAATGAGCAGTTCTTC; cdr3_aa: CASRERTSGSYNEQFF
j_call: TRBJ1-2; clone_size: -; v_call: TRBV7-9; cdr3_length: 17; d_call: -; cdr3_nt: TGTGCCAGCAGCTTAGCGGGGAACAGCAATTCAAAGGGTGGCTACACCTTC; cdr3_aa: CASSLAGNSNSKGGYTF
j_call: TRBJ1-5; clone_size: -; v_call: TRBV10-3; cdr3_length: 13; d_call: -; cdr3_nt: TGTGCCCATGGCGGAACAGGAGGTCAGCCCCAGCATTTT; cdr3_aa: CAHGGTGGQPQHF
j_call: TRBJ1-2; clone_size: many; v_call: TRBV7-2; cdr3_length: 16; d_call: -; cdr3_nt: TGTGCCAGCAGCTTGGGCGGGGGGCTCGTAGACTATGGCTACACCTTC; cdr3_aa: CASSLGGGLVDYGYTF
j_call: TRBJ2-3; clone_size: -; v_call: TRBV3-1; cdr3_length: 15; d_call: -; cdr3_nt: TGTGCCAGCAGCCAAGAAGGGGTACCTGAAGATACGCAGTATTTT; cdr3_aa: CASSQEGVPEDTQYF
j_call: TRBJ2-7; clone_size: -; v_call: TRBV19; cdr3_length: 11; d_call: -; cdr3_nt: TGTGCCAGTACGGATTCCTACGAGCAGTACTTC; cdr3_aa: CASTDSYEQYF
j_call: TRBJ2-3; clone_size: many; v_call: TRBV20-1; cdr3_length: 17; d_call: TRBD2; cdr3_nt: TGCAGTGCTCCCCGTTTAGGGACTAGCGGGGGCACAGATACGCAGTATTTT; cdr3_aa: CSAPRLGTSGGTDTQYF
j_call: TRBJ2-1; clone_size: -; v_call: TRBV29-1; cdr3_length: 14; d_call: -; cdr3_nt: TGCAGCGTTGAATCAGGGACGGCCTACAATGAGCAGTTCTTC; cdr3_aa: CSVESGTAYNEQFF
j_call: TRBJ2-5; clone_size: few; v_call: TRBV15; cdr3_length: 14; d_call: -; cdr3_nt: TGTGCCACGACGCATCAGGGGCTTGGAGAGACCCAGTACTTC; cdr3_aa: CATTHQGLGETQYF
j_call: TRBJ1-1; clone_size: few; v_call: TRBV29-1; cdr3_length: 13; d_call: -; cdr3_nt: TGCAGCGTCGGATGGGGGGCACACGCTGAAGCTTTCTTT; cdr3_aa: CSVGWGAHAEAFF
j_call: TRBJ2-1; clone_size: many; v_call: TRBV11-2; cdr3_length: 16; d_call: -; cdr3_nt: TGTGCCAGCAGCTTAGTGGGGCAGGGGCTCTACAATGAGCAGTTCTTC; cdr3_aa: CASSLVGQGLYNEQFF
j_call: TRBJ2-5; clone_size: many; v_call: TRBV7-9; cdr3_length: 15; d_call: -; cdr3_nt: TGTGCCAGCAGCCGGTCGGTGGGGGCCCAAGAGACCCAGTACTTC; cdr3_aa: CASSRSVGAQETQYF
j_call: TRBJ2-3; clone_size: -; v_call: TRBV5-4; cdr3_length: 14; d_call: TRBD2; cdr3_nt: TGTGCCAGCAGGTTAGCGGGGGGCACAGATACGCAGTATTTT; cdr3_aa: CASRLAGGTDTQYF
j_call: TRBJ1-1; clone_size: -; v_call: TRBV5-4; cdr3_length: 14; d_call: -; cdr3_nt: TGTGCCAGCAGCTTCGGGTCAGGCGCACCCGAAGCTTTCTTT; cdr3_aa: CASSFGSGAPEAFF
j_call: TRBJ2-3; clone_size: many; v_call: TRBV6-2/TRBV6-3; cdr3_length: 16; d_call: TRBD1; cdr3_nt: TGTGCCAGCAGTTACTCGACAGGGAGACGCACAGATACGCAGTATTTT; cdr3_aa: CASSYSTGRRTDTQYF
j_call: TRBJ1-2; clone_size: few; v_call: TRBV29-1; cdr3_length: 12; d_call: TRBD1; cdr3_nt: TGCAGCGTAACAGGGGGGAACTATGGCTACACCTTC; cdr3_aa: CSVTGGNYGYTF
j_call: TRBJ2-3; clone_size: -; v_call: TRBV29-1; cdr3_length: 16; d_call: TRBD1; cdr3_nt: TGCAGCGTTGAAGATGGTACAGGGGGTATAACAGATACGCAGTATTTT; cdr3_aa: CSVEDGTGGITDTQYF
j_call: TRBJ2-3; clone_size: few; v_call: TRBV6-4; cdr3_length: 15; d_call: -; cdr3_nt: TGTGCCAGCAGTGACTCGTGGGGGGGCACAGATACGCAGTATTTT; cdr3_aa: CASSDSWGGTDTQYF
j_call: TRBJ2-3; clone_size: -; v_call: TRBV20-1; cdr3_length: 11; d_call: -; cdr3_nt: TGCAGTGCTCTAGACTACGATACGCAGTATTTT; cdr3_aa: CSALDYDTQYF
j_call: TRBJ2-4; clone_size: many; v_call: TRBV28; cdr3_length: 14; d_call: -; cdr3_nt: TGTGCCAGCAGTCCCTGGATAGCCAAAAACATTCAGTACTTC; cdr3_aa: CASSPWIAKNIQYF
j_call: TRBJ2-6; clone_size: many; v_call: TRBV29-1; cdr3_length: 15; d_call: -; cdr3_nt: TGCAGCGTTGCGGGCAGGGCATCTGGGGCCAACGTCCTGACTTTC; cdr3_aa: CSVAGRASGANVLTF
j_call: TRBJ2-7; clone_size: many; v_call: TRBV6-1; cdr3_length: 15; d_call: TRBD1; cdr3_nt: TGTGCCAGCAGAGCCATACAGGGGGCGACCTACGAGCAGTACTTC; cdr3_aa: CASRAIQGATYEQYF
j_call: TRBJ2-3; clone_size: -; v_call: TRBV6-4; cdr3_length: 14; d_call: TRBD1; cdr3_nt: TGTGCCAGCAGTGACGGACAGGGGGCAGATACGCAGTATTTT; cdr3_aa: CASSDGQGADTQYF
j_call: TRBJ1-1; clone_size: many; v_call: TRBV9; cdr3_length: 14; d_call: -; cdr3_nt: TGTGCCAGCAGCGTAGACGGGGAGAACACTGAAGCTTTCTTT; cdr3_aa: CASSVDGENTEAFF
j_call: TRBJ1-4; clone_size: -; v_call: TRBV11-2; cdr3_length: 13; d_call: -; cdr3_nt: TGTGCCAGCAGCCTTAACCGGGGACGAAAACTGTTTTTT; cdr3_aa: CASSLNRGRKLFF
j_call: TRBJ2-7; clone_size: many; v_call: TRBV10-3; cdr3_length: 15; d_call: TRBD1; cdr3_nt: TGTGCCATCAGTGAGGTTGGTGGACAGGCCGGCGAGCAGTACTTC; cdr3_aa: CAISEVGGQAGEQYF
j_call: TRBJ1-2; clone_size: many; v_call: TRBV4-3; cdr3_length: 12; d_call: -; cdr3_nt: TGCGCCAGCAGCCAAGGTCTGTATGGCTACACCTTC; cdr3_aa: CASSQGLYGYTF
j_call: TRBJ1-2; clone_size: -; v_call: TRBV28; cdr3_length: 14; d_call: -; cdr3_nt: TGTGCCAGCAGTTTACCACAGGTCTCCTATGGCTACACCTTC; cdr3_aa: CASSLPQVSYGYTF
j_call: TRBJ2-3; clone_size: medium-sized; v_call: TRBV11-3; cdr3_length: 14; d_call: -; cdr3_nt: TGTGCCAGCAGCCTAGGGACGGGTCCTGATACGCAGTATTTT; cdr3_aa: CASSLGTGPDTQYF
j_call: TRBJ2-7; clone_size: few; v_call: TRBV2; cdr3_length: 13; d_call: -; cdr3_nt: TGTGCCAGAAGACAGGATAGCTCCTACGAGCAGTACTTC; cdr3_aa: CARRQDSSYEQYF
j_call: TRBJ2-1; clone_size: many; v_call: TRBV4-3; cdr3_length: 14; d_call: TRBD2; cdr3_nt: TGCGCCAGCAGCCAAGTGGGACTAGCGGGTGAGCAGTTCTTC; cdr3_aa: CASSQVGLAGEQFF
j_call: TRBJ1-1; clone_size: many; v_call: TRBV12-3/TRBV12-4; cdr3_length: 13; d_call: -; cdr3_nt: TGTGCCAGCTCCTTGGGGGCGCCCACTGAAGCTTTCTTT; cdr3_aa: CASSLGAPTEAFF
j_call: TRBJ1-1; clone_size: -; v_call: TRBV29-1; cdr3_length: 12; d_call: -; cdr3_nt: TGCAGCGCCGCCAGGCTCAACACTGAAGCTTTCTTT; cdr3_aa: CSAARLNTEAFF
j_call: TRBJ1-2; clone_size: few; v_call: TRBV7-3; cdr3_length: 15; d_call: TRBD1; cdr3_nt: TGTGCCAGCAGCTCCACAAACAGGGGGCAGGGTGGCTACACCTTC; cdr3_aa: CASSSTNRGQGGYTF